One and the same sample provided the 17 T cell receptor beta chains below, sequenced in a study of blood T cell repertoires in COVID-19. Libraries were prepared by immunoSEQ multiplex PCR; TCRdb keeps only in-frame clonotypes and omits some of them. This sample has roughly 330,000 clones, with roughly 86% found just once. The sequenced sample was PBMCs or T cells enriched from blood (not recorded which). The receptors were gathered from a woman aged 30 to 39 who had recovered from COVID-19.

The rearrangement links TRBV7-3 to TRBJ1-1; 7 nucleotides line up with TRBD1. CDR1 is SGHTA and CDR2 is FQGTGA in the germline V gene. Germline trimming cut 1 base from V and 5 bases from J; bases unmatched to any gene: 13. This CDR3 is 17 amino acids long. CDR3: CASSLKGAEGAGTEAFF. DNA of the CDR3: TGTGCCAGCAGCTTAAAAGGAGCGGAGGGGGCGGGGACTGAAGCTTTCTTT.

The sample holds one count of this clone. The rearrangement uses TRBV5-1 and TRBJ1-4; D gene ambiguous. The V and J ends lost 4 bases and 0 bases respectively, with 7 bases between them. The CDR3 contains 14 residues. Per the germline V gene, CDR1 is SGHRS and CDR2 is YFSETQ. CDR3 sequence: CASSQDATNEKLFF. Written as DNA, the CDR3 is TGCGCCAGCAGCCAGGATGCAACTAATGAAAAACTGTTTTTT.

This chain connects TRBV7-9 to TRBJ1-2; a weak D match, TRBD1 (5 bases). V was clipped by 4 bases and J by 4 bases, with 22 bases between them. CDR3 length equals 17 residues. CDR1 and CDR2 (germline): SEHNR, FQNEAQ (reference sequence). The CDR3 nucleotides read TGTGCCAGCAGCTCTACAAACCTCGGGCCTAGGGGCTATGGCTACACCTTC. Translating it yields CASSSTNLGPRGYGYTF.

The rearrangement links TRBV18 to TRBJ1-1; a weak D match, TRBD1 (6 bases). CDR1 is KGHSH, CDR2 LQKENI, per germline. V gave up 3 bases and J gave up 1 base, with 12 bases separating them. CDR3 length equals 15 residues. CDR3 residues: CASSPNRVSNTEAFF. The CDR3 nucleotides read TGTGCCAGCTCACCCAACAGGGTGTCGAACACTGAAGCTTTCTTT.

V and J are TRBV6-1 and TRBJ2-5; 8 nucleotides line up with TRBD1. Unmatched junction bases numbered 4, after V lost 3 bases and J lost 4 bases. The germline CDR1 and CDR2 sequences are MNHNS and SASEGT. The CDR3 runs to 14 residues. CDR3 sequence reads: CASSERTGRETQYF. The CDR3 DNA is TGTGCCAGCAGTGAGAGGACAGGGAGAGAGACCCAGTACTTC.

This chain joins TRBV7-2 and TRBJ2-1; D remains unclear. Trimming took 4 bases from V and 0 from J, leaving 13 bases between them. This CDR3 has 16 amino acids. Germline V gene lookup returns CDR1 SGHTA and CDR2 FQGNSA. The CDR3 region is CASSSQTRSSYNEQFF. CDR3 nucleotides: TGTGCCAGCAGCTCACAGACCCGCAGCTCCTACAATGAGCAGTTCTTC.

J is TRBJ2-7 and V is TRBV14; no firm D call. The CDR3 contains 15 residues. Trimming stripped 4 bases from V and 6 bases from J, with 19 bases between. The V gene's germline CDR1 is SGHDN and CDR2 FVKESK. CDR3 loop: CASSRLSEPTIEQYF. The CDR3, as DNA: TGTGCCAGCAGCCGTTTGAGCGAGCCTACGATCGAGCAGTACTTC.

CDR3 sequence (DNA): TGTGCCAGTAGTAGGGTTAGCGGGGGACGTGAGCAGTTCTTC. Its protein product is CASSRVSGGREQFF. The chain has TRBV19 and TRBJ2-1; 9 bases align to TRBD2. Unmatched junction bases numbered 7, after V lost 4 bases and J lost 9 bases. From germline, CDR1 is LNHDA and CDR2 SQIVND (reference sequence). This CDR3 has 14 amino acids.

The chain links TRBV5-4 to TRBJ2-6, with 7 positions matching TRBD1. The V gene's germline CDR1 is SGHNT and CDR2 YYREEE (reference sequence). This CDR3 is built from 19 residues. V shed 3 bases, J shed 2 bases, and the junction held 14 bases outside the gene matches. CDR3 DNA: TGTGCCAGCAGCTCGGACCAGGGGGTTTTGGTGGCTGGGGCCAACGTCCTGACTTTC. This codes for CASSSDQGVLVAGANVLTF.

This clone was observed a handful of times. This chain links TRBV4-3 with TRBJ2-7; TRBD1 might be the D (5 bases). CDR1 LGHNA and CDR2 YSLEER come from the germline V gene. V was clipped by 1 base and J by 7 bases, with 11 bases between them. The CDR3 consists of 13 residues. The DNA of the CDR3 is TGCGCCAGCAGCCAAGGGGGCGGTCGAGAGCAGTACTTC. Its translation is CASSQGGGREQYF.

This chain uses TRBV5-5 with TRBJ1-3; no reliable D call. V lost 2 bases and J 0 bases, leaving 9 bases between the germline ends. This CDR3 region has 15 residues. Germline V lookup: CDR1 SGHKS, CDR2 YYEKEE (reference sequence). The DNA for the CDR3 is TGTGCCAGCAGCTTATTAACGAGCTCTGGAAACACCATATATTTT. The encoded protein is CASSLLTSSGNTIYF.

V and J are TRBV7-2 and TRBJ1-3, with a possible D match to TRBD1 (5 bases). There are 19 residues in the CDR3. Trimming took 2 bases from V and 0 from J, leaving 20 bases between them. CDR1 is SGHTA, CDR2 FQGNSA, per germline. CDR3 sequence: CASSLRPTSDSRSGNTIYF. The DNA of the CDR3 is TGTGCCAGCAGCTTACGCCCTACATCAGACAGCCGCTCTGGAAACACCATATATTTT. Looking up the rest from reference TRBV7-2 and TRBJ1-3 gives the full variable domain: GAGVSQSPSNKVTEKGKDVELRCDPISGHTALYWYRQSLGQGLEFLIYFQGNSAPDKSGLPSDRFSAERTGGSVSTLTIQRTQQEDSAVYLCASSLRPTSDSRSGNTIYFGEGSWLTVV.

The rearrangement joins TRBV29-1 to TRBJ2-5; 9 bases align to TRBD2. Germline CDR1 and CDR2: SQVTM and ANQGSEA. CDR3 length: 13 amino acids. The V and J ends lost 6 bases and 5 bases, in that order; junction bases with no gene match: 7. In DNA form, the CDR3 reads TGCAGCGTCCCCAGCGGGGGGTGGGAGACCCAGTACTTC. Its protein is CSVPSGGWETQYF.

V usage is TRBV7-2 and J usage is TRBJ2-3, with 7 bases matching TRBD2. In germline, CDR1 is SGHTA, CDR2 FQGNSA. The length of the CDR3 is 13 residues. J was trimmed by 7 bases and V by 4 bases; bases with no gene match: 5. In DNA, the CDR3 is TGTGCCAGCAGCTGGGGACTAACGAATACGCAGTATTTT. Translating gives CASSWGLTNTQYF.

This clone was detected only once. J is TRBJ1-1 and V is TRBV10-3; 7 bases map to TRBD1. The CDR3 is 11 amino acids. Germline CDR1 is ENHRY and CDR2 is SYGVKD. With V trimmed by 4 bases and J by 11 bases, 4 bases remained unmatched. As DNA, the CDR3 is TGTGCCATCAGTGCCGGGACAGAGGCTTTCTTT. Encoded protein: CAISAGTEAFF.

The genes are TRBV15 and TRBJ2-1, with D possibly TRBD2 on 6 matching bases. Trimming removed 1 base from V and 2 bases from J, with 9 bases in between. The CDR3 has 15 amino acids. The germline V gene has CDR1 LNHNV and CDR2 YYDKDF (reference sequence). This CDR3 is CATSRGDLAYNEQFF. DNA for the CDR3: TGTGCCACCAGCAGAGGGGACTTAGCCTACAATGAGCAGTTCTTC.

This chain uses TRBV29-1 with TRBJ1-2; 7 bases map to TRBD1. Germline V lookup: CDR1 SQVTM, CDR2 ANQGSEA. This CDR3 is built from 13 residues. With 1 base clipped from V and 7 bases from J, the junction kept 6 bases outside the gene matches. Here the CDR3 DNA reads TGCAGCGTTGAAGGACAGGGTCTGGCTGGCTACACCTTC. This codes for CSVEGQGLAGYTF.